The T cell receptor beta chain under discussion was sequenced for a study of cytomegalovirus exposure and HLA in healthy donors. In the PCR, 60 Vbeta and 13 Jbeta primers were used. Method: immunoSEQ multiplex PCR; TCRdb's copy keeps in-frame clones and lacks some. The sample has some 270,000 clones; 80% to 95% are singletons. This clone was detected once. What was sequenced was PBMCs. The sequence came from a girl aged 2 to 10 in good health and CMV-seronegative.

This CDR3 reads CASRPPRGEQFF. CDR3 DNA sequence: TGTGCCAGCAGACCTCCGCGAGGTGAGCAGTTCTTC. The gene calls are TRBV27 and TRBJ2-1; D gene uncertain. CDR3 length: 12 residues. V dropped 6 bases and J dropped 9 bases, with 12 bases sitting between them. Germline CDR1 is MNHEY and CDR2 is SMNVEV (reference sequence).